This T cell receptor (beta chain) was retrieved from a study of blood T cell repertoires in COVID-19. At the level of the study: Samples representing acute and convalescent COVID-19 were sourced from the United States, Italy and Spain. T cells, B-cell-depleted T cells, or PBMCs supplied cDNA or gDNA.

In the original analysis: Amplification with reference gene primers provided the estimates of nucleated cell counts. Using immunoSEQ multiplex PCR, the repertoire was profiled, and TCRdb retains in-frame clones only, with some absent. D and trimming come from the DNA, and the V and J calls and clone size come from that table. The sample lists over 65,000 clones; 80% to 85% were seen once. Specimen: peripheral blood. The clonotype was recovered from an elderly man with acute or convalescent COVID-19.

The CDR3 here is CASKRTGTYSPLHF. For the CDR3, the DNA is TGTGCCAGCAAAAGGACAGGGACCTATTCACCCCTCCACTTT. The V gene is TRBV6-5, the J gene TRBJ1-6; 8 nucleotides agree with TRBD1. The CDR3 has 14 amino acids. CDR1 is MNHEY and CDR2 is SVGAGI in the germline V gene. Trimming cost V 7 bases and J 8 bases; bases outside gene matches: 7.